The 20 T cell receptor beta chains listed next were all sequenced from one sample in a study of T cells after posttransplantation cyclophosphamide. Repertoires were generated with immunoSEQ multiplex PCR, while TCRdb's copy carries only in-frame clones and drops some. The sample yields 25,000 to 30,000 clones, without any singletons. The sequenced sample was PBMCs. The source of these receptors is a man over 45 in good health, CMV-negative, and a related stem cell transplant donor.

This clone has a count of ten or more. This sequence joins TRBV11-3 and TRBJ2-7; D perhaps matches TRBD2 (6 bases). There are 15 residues in the CDR3. Trimming took 5 bases from V and 4 from J, leaving 18 bases between them. Germline assignment: CDR1 SGHNT and CDR2 YENEEA. CDR3 in amino acids: CASSLRTGDIYEQYF. The CDR3 region has the DNA TGTGCCAGCAGCCTAAGGACGGGGGATATATACGAGCAGTACTTC. The full variable domain, its missing parts supplied by reference TRBV11-3 and TRBJ2-7, is EAGVVQSPRYKIIEKKQPVAFWCNPISGHNTLYWYLQNLGQGPELLIRYENEEAVDDSQLPKDRFSAERLKGVDSTLKIQPAELGDSAVYLCASSLRTGDIYEQYFGPGTRLTVT.

This clone was recorded at least ten times. The chain couples TRBV18 to TRBJ1-2; 10 bases map to TRBD1. Germline V gene sequence: CDR1 KGHSH, CDR2 LQKENI. Germline trimming cut 2 bases from V and 8 bases from J; bases unmatched to any gene: 8. This CDR3 contains 15 residues. The CDR3 sequence is CASSPMGQGQKGYTF. The CDR3 DNA is TGTGCCAGCTCACCAATGGGACAGGGGCAAAAAGGCTACACCTTC.

This clone was seen many times. The gene calls are TRBV2 and TRBJ2-5; D is uncertain. V dropped 7 bases and J dropped 4 bases, with 10 bases sitting between them. The CDR3 length is 12 residues. Per germline, CDR1 SNHLY and CDR2 FYNNEI. The DNA for the CDR3 is TGTGCCAGCATCTCCACGGGAGAGACCCAGTACTTC. Its translation is CASISTGETQYF.

In its sample, this clone was seen many times. This chain uses TRBV6-1 with TRBJ2-7; D may be TRBD1 (6 bases). With 0 bases removed from V and 3 bases from J, the gap between germline ends came to 12 bases. Germline V gives CDR1 MNHNS, CDR2 SASEGT. This CDR3 has 15 amino acids. The DNA for the CDR3 is TGTGCCAGCAGTGAAGCCTTAGGACAGTTCTACGAGCAGTACTTC. Amino acid sequence: CASSEALGQFYEQYF.

In its sample, this clone was seen many times. The J gene is TRBJ2-1, the V gene TRBV6-6, with D perhaps TRBD1 (6 bases). The CDR3 has 13 amino acids. Trimming left V 6 bases short and J 5 bases short, with 11 bases between. Germline CDR1 is MNHNY and CDR2 is SVGAGI (reference sequence). The CDR3 DNA sequence: TGTGCCAGCAGCATAGGACAGAACAATGAGCAGTTCTTC. It translates to CASSIGQNNEQFF.

This clone appeared many times. The chain combines TRBV12-5 with TRBJ2-7; the match to TRBD2 covers 7 bases. The germline V gene encodes CDR1 LGHNT and CDR2 FRNRAP. The CDR3 has 13 amino acids. Germline trimming cut 5 bases from V and 5 bases from J; bases unmatched to any gene: 6. The DNA of the CDR3 is TGTGCTAGTGGTCGAGCGGGGAGGGACGAGCAGTACTTC. It specifies CASGRAGRDEQYF.

This clone occurred many times. This chain links TRBV30 with TRBJ2-5; 12 positions agree with TRBD2. The junction had 6 bases not matched to a gene; V was cut back by 0 bases and J by 4 bases. The CDR3 has 16 amino acids. Per the germline V gene, CDR1 is GTSNPN and CDR2 is SVGIG (reference sequence). The CDR3 loop is CAWSVGTSGGRETQYF. The CDR3, as DNA: TGTGCCTGGAGTGTCGGTACTAGCGGGGGGCGAGAGACCCAGTACTTC. The whole variable domain, filled in from reference TRBV30 and TRBJ2-5, reads SQTIHQWPATLVQPVGSPLSLECTVEGTSNPNLYWYRQAAGRGLQLLFYSVGIGQISSEVPQNLSASRPQDRQFILSSKKLLLSDSGFYLCAWSVGTSGGRETQYFGPGTRLLVL.

This clone was seen at least ten times. V and J are TRBV30 and TRBJ2-2; TRBD2 matches at 11 bases. The CDR3 is 16 amino acids. Germline-derived CDR1 and CDR2 are GTSNPN and SVGIG (reference sequence). Trimming at V came to 4 bases and at J to 1 base, leaving 5 bases not matched to a gene. CDR3 amino acids: CAWIVAGGMNTGELFF. CDR3 in DNA: TGTGCCTGGATTGTAGCGGGGGGGATGAACACCGGGGAGCTGTTTTTT. Based on the CDR3 plus reference TRBV30 and TRBJ2-2, the full variable domain is SQTIHQWPATLVQPVGSPLSLECTVEGTSNPNLYWYRQAAGRGLQLLFYSVGIGQISSEVPQNLSASRPQDRQFILSSKKLLLSDSGFYLCAWIVAGGMNTGELFFGEGSRLTVL.

This clone was seen ten or more times. The J gene is TRBJ1-6, the V gene TRBV10-3; D gene ambiguous. This CDR3 contains 13 residues. The germline gives CDR1 ENHRY, CDR2 SYGVKD. V was cut by 0 bases and J by 9 bases, with 6 bases left in between. Here the CDR3 DNA reads TGTGCCATCAGTGAGTCGACTGGTTCACCCCTCCACTTT. Amino acid sequence: CAISESTGSPLHF.

This clone was observed a few times. The chain links TRBV9 to TRBJ2-5; D possibly corresponds to TRBD2 (6 bases). Trimming left V 4 bases short and J 2 bases short, with 15 bases between. Germline CDR1 is SGDLS and CDR2 is YYNGEE. The CDR3 covers 15 residues. The CDR3 DNA reads as TGTGCCAGCAGCCCTCCCGAGGGGACTCAAGAGACCCAGTACTTC. Translation gives CASSPPEGTQETQYF.

This clone came up many times. The chain employs TRBV11-2 and TRBJ2-2, with D possibly TRBD2 on 5 matching bases. The V end lost 5 bases, the J end lost 6 bases, and 10 bases lay between the germline ends. The CDR3 has 13 amino acids. CDR1 and CDR2 from the germline V gene are SGHAT and FQNNGV. The chain's CDR3 is CASSGLGPGELFF. The CDR3 nucleotides read TGTGCCAGCAGCGGACTCGGCCCCGGGGAGCTGTTTTTT.

This clone was observed many times. The chain links TRBV5-1 to TRBJ2-1; 10 bases map to TRBD1. CDR1 and CDR2 from the germline V gene are SGHRS and YFSETQ. CDR3 length: 14 residues. J was trimmed by 6 bases and V by 2 bases; bases with no gene match: 2. CDR3 DNA sequence: TGCGCCAGCAGCTTAGGGACAGGGGTCAATGAGCAGTTCTTC. Its protein product is CASSLGTGVNEQFF.

This clone was seen ten or more times. This chain links TRBV6-1 with TRBJ2-2; TRBD2 matches 12 bases. The CDR3 sequence is 15 residues long. CDR1 and CDR2 from the germline V gene are MNHNS and SASEGT. Unmatched junction bases numbered 2, after V lost 3 bases and J lost 6 bases. The CDR3 loop reads CASSETSGSAGELFF. CDR3 DNA sequence: TGTGCCAGCAGTGAGACTAGCGGGAGCGCCGGGGAGCTGTTTTTT.

This clone was recorded many times. V gene TRBV6-5 combines with J gene TRBJ1-1, with 7 bases aligning to TRBD1. The CDR3 consists of 12 residues. Germline trimming cut 5 bases from V and 5 bases from J; bases unmatched to any gene: 2. Germline CDR1 and CDR2: MNHEY and SVGAGI. This chain's CDR3 is CASSQTGTEAFF. The DNA for the CDR3 is TGTGCCAGCAGTCAGACAGGGACTGAAGCTTTCTTT.

This clone was observed at least ten times. The V gene is TRBV19, the J gene TRBJ2-3; 9 nucleotides agree with TRBD2. Germline CDR1 reads LNHDA; CDR2 reads SQIVND (reference sequence). CDR3 length: 15 amino acids. After removal of 6 bases from V and 2 bases from J, the junction contained 6 bases not matched to a gene. The chain's CDR3 is CASSRSGRNTDTQYF. CDR3 nucleotides: TGTGCCAGTAGCCGGAGCGGGAGGAACACAGATACGCAGTATTTT.

The sample holds many counts of this clone. This sequence joins TRBV27 and TRBJ2-2; 7 bases match TRBD1. Germline CDR1 MNHEY, CDR2 SMNVEV (reference sequence). The CDR3 extends over 15 amino acids. Trimming took 7 bases from V and 1 from J; bases not matched to a gene: 6. CDR3 protein: CASTSGTENTGELFF. The CDR3, as DNA: TGTGCCAGCACGTCCGGGACAGAGAACACCGGGGAGCTGTTTTTT.

Many counts were recorded for this clone. The CDR3 nucleotides are TGTGCCTGGAGCGGAGGAAACGCGGTAGGGCCCCAGCATTTT. It translates to CAWSGGNAVGPQHF. The chain carries TRBV30 and TRBJ1-5; D gene uncertain. CDR1 is GTSNPN, CDR2 SVGIG, per germline (reference sequence). CDR3 length equals 14 residues. V was shortened by 3 bases and J by 9 bases, with 18 bases between the two germline ends.

This clone was recorded at least ten times. V usage is TRBV29-1 and J usage is TRBJ2-7; D unresolved. Trimming stripped 4 bases from V and 2 bases from J, with 9 bases between. Germline-derived CDR1 and CDR2 are SQVTM and ANQGSEA. There are 12 residues in the CDR3. CDR3 protein: CSVVIFTYEQYF. CDR3 nucleotide sequence: TGCAGCGTTGTCATTTTCACCTACGAGCAGTACTTC.

This clone was counted at least ten times. CDR3 coding DNA: TGTGCCAGCAGGGGAACAGGGAACACCGGGGAGCTGTTTTTT. It specifies CASRGTGNTGELFF. V is TRBV6-4 and J is TRBJ2-2, with TRBD1 as a possible D gene (5 bases). CDR1 and CDR2 from the germline V gene are MRHNA and SNTAGT. The CDR3 covers 14 residues. Trimming pared 6 bases from V and 1 base from J, leaving 9 bases between.

This clone was observed at least ten times. This rearrangement joins TRBV2 to TRBJ2-3; D is ambiguous. Germline values: CDR1 SNHLY, CDR2 FYNNEI. Trimming pared 3 bases from V and 4 bases from J, leaving 11 bases between. The CDR3 runs to 14 residues. The CDR3 is CASSELVSSDTQYF. In nucleotides, the CDR3 is TGTGCCAGCAGTGAGCTAGTATCTTCAGATACGCAGTATTTT.